These T cell receptor beta chains were read from a single sample in a study of metastatic and nonmetastatic thyroid tumors. With MiXCR, TCRdb reprocessed the PCR reads. The sample has roughly 40,000 clones; roughly an eighth are singletons. The sample comprised blood. The receptors originated from a male donor with papillary thyroid cancer or a benign thyroid nodule (not recorded which). Some clones in this sample may be carry-over from other donors' samples. Both conserved end residues are part of each CDR3. The D gene is left open where the match is weak. A clone size is listed for some rows: how often the clone was seen (once, few, many), or a class if it is expanded.

d_call: NA
clone_size: NA
v_call: TRBV4-3
j_call: TRBJ2-1
cdr3_nt: TGCGCCAGCAGCCAAGTAAAAAGCGGGACAAACAATGAGCAGTTCTTC
cdr3_aa: CASSQVKSGTNNEQFF

d_call: TRBD2
clone_size: medium-sized
v_call: TRBV6-2/TRBV6-3
j_call: TRBJ2-7
cdr3_nt: TGTGCCAGCATCAGCACTAGCGGGAGCCGCTACGAGCAGTACTTC
cdr3_aa: CASISTSGSRYEQYF

d_call: NA
clone_size: many
v_call: TRBV20-1
j_call: TRBJ2-7
cdr3_nt: TGCAGTGCCAGGGAGCGGTACCTCTCCTACGAGCAGTACTTC
cdr3_aa: CSARERYLSYEQYF

d_call: NA
clone_size: many
v_call: TRBV20-1
j_call: TRBJ2-2
cdr3_nt: TGCAGTGCTTCGCAGGGGAACACCGGGGAGCTGTTTTTT
cdr3_aa: CSASQGNTGELFF

d_call: TRBD2
clone_size: many
v_call: TRBV5-5
j_call: TRBJ2-2
cdr3_nt: TGTGCCAGCAGCTTGGTTCCGGGGGGCACCGGGGAGCTGTTTTTT
cdr3_aa: CASSLVPGGTGELFF

d_call: NA
clone_size: few
v_call: TRBV20-1
j_call: TRBJ2-5
cdr3_nt: TGCAGTGCTAGACCCCGGACAGTAAACCAAGAGACCCAGTACTTC
cdr3_aa: CSARPRTVNQETQYF

d_call: NA
clone_size: many
v_call: TRBV12-3/TRBV12-4
j_call: TRBJ2-5
cdr3_nt: TGTGCCAGCTCAACGGGTTACCAAGAGACCCAGTACTTC
cdr3_aa: CASSTGYQETQYF

d_call: NA
clone_size: many
v_call: TRBV11-2
j_call: TRBJ2-2
cdr3_nt: TGTGCCAGCAGCTTGCAGAACACCGGGGAGCTGTTTTTT
cdr3_aa: CASSLQNTGELFF

d_call: TRBD1
clone_size: many
v_call: TRBV10-3
j_call: TRBJ1-5
cdr3_nt: TGTGCCATCAGCACAGGGGCAGGGCAGCCCCAGCATTTT
cdr3_aa: CAISTGAGQPQHF

d_call: NA
clone_size: NA
v_call: TRBV4-3
j_call: TRBJ1-5
cdr3_nt: TGCGCCAGCAGCCAATACAGGGATCCCTACCAGCCCCAGCATTTT
cdr3_aa: CASSQYRDPYQPQHF

d_call: TRBD1
clone_size: medium-sized
v_call: TRBV6-1
j_call: TRBJ1-2
cdr3_nt: TGTGCCAGCAGTCGCGGACAGGACTCCCTCTATGGCTACACCTTC
cdr3_aa: CASSRGQDSLYGYTF

d_call: NA
clone_size: many
v_call: TRBV2
j_call: TRBJ2-3
cdr3_nt: TGTGCCAGCAGCCCGATGGGTCAGACTAAAAGCACAGATACGCAGTATTTT
cdr3_aa: CASSPMGQTKSTDTQYF

d_call: TRBD2
clone_size: many
v_call: TRBV10-3
j_call: TRBJ2-7
cdr3_nt: TGTGCCATCAGCCCGGGACTAGCCAAATACGAGCAGTACTTC
cdr3_aa: CAISPGLAKYEQYF

d_call: TRBD2
clone_size: once
v_call: TRBV5-1
j_call: TRBJ2-7
cdr3_nt: TGCGCCAGCAGCTCGACTAGCGGGAGCGAGCAGTACTTC
cdr3_aa: CASSSTSGSEQYF

d_call: NA
clone_size: many
v_call: TRBV7-3
j_call: TRBJ2-5
cdr3_nt: TGTGCCAGCAGCTTATTCCTAGAAGAGACCCAGTACTTC
cdr3_aa: CASSLFLEETQYF

d_call: TRBD2
clone_size: NA
v_call: TRBV19
j_call: TRBJ2-1
cdr3_nt: TGTGCCAGTGGACCAGCGGGACGCTCCTCTAGCTCCTACAATGAGCAGTTCTTT
cdr3_aa: CASGPAGRSSSSYNEQFF

d_call: NA
clone_size: many
v_call: TRBV27
j_call: TRBJ2-3
cdr3_nt: TGTGCCAGCAGTTTAGACCGGGGGACCACAGATACGCAGTATTTT
cdr3_aa: CASSLDRGTTDTQYF